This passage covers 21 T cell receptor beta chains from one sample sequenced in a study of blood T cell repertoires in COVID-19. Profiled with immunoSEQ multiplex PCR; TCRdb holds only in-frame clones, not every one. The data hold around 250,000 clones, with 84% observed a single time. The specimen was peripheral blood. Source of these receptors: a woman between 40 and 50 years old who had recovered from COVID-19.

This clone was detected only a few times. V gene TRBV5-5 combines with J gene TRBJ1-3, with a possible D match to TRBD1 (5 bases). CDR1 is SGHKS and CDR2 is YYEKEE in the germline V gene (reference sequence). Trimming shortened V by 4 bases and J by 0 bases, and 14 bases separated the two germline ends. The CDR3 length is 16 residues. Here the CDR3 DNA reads TGTGCCAGCAGCCCGGGTCAGGGCCGCTCTGGAAACACCATATATTTT. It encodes CASSPGQGRSGNTIYF.

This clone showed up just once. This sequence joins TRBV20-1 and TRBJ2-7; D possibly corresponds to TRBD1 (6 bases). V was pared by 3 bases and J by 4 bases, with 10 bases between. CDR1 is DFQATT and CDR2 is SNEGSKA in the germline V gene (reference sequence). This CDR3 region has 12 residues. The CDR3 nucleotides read TGCAGTGCTAGTTCGGACAGTTACGAGCAGTACTTC. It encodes CSASSDSYEQYF.

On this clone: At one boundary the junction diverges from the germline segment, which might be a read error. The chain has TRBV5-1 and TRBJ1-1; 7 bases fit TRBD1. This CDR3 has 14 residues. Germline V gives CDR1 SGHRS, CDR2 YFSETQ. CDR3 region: CASSTTTGNPEAFF. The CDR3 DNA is TGCGCCAGCAGCACAACGACAGGGAACCCTGAAGCTTTCTTT.

This chain's CDR3 is CASSFPAGNTEAFF. In DNA form, the CDR3 reads TGTGCCAGCAGTTTTCCAGCGGGTAACACTGAAGCTTTCTTT. The chain links TRBV28 to TRBJ1-1; unclear D gene. Germline V gives CDR1 MDHEN, CDR2 SYDVKM. V shed 3 bases and J shed 2 bases, with 10 bases lying between them. This CDR3 is 14 amino acids long.

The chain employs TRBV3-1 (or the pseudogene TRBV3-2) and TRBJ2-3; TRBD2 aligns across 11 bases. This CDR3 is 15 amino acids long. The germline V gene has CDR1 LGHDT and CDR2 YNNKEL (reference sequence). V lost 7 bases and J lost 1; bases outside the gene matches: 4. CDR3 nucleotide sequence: TGTGCCAGCACCCCGGGACTAGCGGGCACAGATACGCAGTATTTT. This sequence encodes CASTPGLAGTDTQYF.

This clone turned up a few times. The CDR3 sequence is CASSPRVHSYEQYF. In DNA, the CDR3 is TGTGCCAGCTCCCCTCGGGTTCACTCCTACGAGCAGTACTTC. The rearrangement uses TRBV18 and TRBJ2-7, with no clear D. V lost 6 bases and J lost 0, with 12 bases in between. Germline V gene sequence: CDR1 KGHSH, CDR2 LQKENI. The CDR3 is made up of 14 amino acids.

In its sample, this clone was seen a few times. The CDR3 region is CASSQDLVGAGGNQPQHF. Here the CDR3 DNA reads TGTGCCAGCAGCCAAGATTTGGTTGGGGCAGGGGGCAATCAGCCCCAGCATTTT. This chain uses TRBV4-2 with TRBJ1-5; possible D gene TRBD1, 6 bases. Trimming removed 0 bases from V and 2 bases from J, with 17 bases in between. This CDR3 region has 18 residues. Germline V lookup: CDR1 LGHNA, CDR2 YNFKEQ.

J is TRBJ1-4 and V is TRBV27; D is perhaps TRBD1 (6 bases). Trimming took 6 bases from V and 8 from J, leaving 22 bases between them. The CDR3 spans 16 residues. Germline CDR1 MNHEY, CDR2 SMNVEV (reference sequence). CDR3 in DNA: TGTGCCAGCAGCCGGGGGGCGAGCCCCCTGGGAGAAAAACTGTTTTTT. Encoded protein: CASSRGASPLGEKLFF.

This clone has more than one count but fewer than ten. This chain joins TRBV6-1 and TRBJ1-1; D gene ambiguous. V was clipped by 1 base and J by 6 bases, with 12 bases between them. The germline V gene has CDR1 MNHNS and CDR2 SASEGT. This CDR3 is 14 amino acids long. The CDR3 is CASSEVRGGAEAFF. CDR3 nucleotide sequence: TGTGCCAGCAGTGAAGTCCGGGGAGGCGCTGAAGCTTTCTTT.

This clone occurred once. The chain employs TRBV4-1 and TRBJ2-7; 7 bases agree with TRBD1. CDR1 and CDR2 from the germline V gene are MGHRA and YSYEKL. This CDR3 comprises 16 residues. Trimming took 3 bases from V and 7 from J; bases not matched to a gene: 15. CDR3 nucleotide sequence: TGCGCCAGCAGCCAGGGTATTTTCCGGGACAGCCAGGAGCAGTACTTC. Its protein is CASSQGIFRDSQEQYF.

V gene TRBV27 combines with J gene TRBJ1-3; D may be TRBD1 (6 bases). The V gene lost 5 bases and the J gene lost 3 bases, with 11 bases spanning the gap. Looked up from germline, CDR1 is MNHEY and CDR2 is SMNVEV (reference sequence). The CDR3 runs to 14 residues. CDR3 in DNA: TGTGCCAGCAGTCTGGGGGCAAATGGAAACACCATATATTTT. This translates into CASSLGANGNTIYF.

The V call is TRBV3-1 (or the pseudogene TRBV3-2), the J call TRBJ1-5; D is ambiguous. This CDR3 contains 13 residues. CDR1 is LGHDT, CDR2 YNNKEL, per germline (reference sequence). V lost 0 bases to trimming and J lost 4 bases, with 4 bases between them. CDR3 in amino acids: CASSQDRNQPQHF. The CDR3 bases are TGTGCCAGCAGCCAAGATCGTAATCAGCCCCAGCATTTT.

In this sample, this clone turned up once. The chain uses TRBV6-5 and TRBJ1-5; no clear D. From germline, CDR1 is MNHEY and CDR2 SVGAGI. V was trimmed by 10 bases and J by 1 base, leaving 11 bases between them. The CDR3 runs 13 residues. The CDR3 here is CATRPQSNQPQHF. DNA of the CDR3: TGTGCCACCCGCCCGCAGAGCAATCAGCCCCAGCATTTT.

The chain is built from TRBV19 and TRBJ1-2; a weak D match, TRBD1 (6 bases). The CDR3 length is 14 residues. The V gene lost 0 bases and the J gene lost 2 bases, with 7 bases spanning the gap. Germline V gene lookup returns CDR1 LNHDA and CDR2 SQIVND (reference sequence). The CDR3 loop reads CASSIDGTNYGYTF. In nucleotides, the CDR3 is TGTGCCAGTAGTATAGACGGGACAAACTATGGCTACACCTTC.

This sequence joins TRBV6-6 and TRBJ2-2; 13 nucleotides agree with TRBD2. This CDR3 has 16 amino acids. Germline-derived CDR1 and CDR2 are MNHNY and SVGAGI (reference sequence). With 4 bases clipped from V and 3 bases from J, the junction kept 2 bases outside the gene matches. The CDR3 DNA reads TGTGCCAGCAGTTCGGGACTAGCGGGGTACACCGGGGAGCTGTTTTTT. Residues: CASSSGLAGYTGELFF.

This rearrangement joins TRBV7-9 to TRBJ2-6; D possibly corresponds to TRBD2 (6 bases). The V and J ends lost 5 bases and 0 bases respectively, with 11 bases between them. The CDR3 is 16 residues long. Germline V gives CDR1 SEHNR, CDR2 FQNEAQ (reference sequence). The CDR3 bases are TGTGCCAGCAGCCCTTGGGGGGACTCTGGGGCCAACGTCCTGACTTTC. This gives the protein CASSPWGDSGANVLTF. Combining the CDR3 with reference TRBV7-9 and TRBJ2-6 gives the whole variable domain DTGVSQNPRHKITKRGQNVTFRCDPISEHNRLYWYRQTLGQGPEFLTYFQNEAQLEKSRLLSDRFSAERPKGSFSTLEIQRTEQGDSAMYLCASSPWGDSGANVLTFGAGSRLTVL.

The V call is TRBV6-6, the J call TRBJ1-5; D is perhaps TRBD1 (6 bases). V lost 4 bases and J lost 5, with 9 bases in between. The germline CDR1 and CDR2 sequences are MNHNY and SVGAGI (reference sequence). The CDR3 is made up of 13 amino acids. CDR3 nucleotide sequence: TGTGCCAGCAGTTCACAGGGACATCAGCCCCAGCATTTT. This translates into CASSSQGHQPQHF.

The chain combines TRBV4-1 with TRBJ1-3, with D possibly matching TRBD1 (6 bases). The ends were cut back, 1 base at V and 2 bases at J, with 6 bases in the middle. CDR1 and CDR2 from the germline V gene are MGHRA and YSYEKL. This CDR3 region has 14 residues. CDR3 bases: TGCGCCAGCAGCCAAGCAGGGGCTGGAAACACCATATATTTT. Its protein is CASSQAGAGNTIYF.

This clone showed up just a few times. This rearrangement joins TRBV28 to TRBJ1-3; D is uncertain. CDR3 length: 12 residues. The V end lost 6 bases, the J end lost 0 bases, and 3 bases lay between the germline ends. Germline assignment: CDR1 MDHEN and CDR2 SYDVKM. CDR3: CASSISGNTIYF. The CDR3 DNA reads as TGTGCCAGCAGCATCTCTGGAAACACCATATATTTT.

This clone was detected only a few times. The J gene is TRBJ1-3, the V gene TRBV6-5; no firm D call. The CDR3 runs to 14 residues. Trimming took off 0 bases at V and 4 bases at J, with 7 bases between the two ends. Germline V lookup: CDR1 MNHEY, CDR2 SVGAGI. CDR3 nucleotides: TGTGCCAGCAGTTACTCACGCGGCGGAAACACCATATATTTT. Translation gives CASSYSRGGNTIYF.

For the CDR3, the DNA is TGTGCCAGCAGCACTCGGGGAGGGACCACTGAAGCTTTCTTT. It encodes CASSTRGGTTEAFF. The chain has TRBV6-5 and TRBJ1-1; a possible D gene is TRBD1 (5 bases). Germline CDR1 and CDR2: MNHEY and SVGAGI. The CDR3 extends over 14 amino acids. Trimming stripped 6 bases from V and 4 bases from J, with 15 bases between.